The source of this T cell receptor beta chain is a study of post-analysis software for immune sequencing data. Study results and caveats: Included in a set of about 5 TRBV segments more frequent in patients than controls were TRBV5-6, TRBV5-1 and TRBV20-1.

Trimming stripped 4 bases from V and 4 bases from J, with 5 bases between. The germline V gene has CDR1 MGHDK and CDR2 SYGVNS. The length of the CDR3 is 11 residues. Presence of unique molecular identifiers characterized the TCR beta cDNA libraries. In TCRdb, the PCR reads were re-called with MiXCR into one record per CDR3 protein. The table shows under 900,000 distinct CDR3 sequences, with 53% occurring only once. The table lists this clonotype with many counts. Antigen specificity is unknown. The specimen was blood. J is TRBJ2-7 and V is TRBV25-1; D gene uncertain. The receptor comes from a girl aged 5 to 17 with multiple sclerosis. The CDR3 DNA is TGTGCCAGCAGTGGACTTTACGAGCAGTACTTC. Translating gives CASSGLYEQYF.